The clone carrying this TCR beta chain was seen repeatedly, ten times or more. TCRdb analysed the RT-PCR reads with MiXCR anew, one entry per CDR3 protein. Among about 700,000 distinct CDR3 sequences listed, around 14% were seen once. Losses at the gene ends were 4 bases for V and 7 bases for J; bases not matched to a gene: 8. Germline V CDR1 and CDR2: DFQATT, SNEGSKA (reference sequence). This CDR3 spans 15 amino acids. The V and J genes are TRBV20-1 and TRBJ2-2, with 11 bases that match TRBD2. The clonotype comes from a female donor in good health, serving as a healthy control. The sequenced material came from memory CD4+ T cells from blood. Here the CDR3 DNA reads TGCAGTGCTAAGAGACTAGCGGGGCGCGGCGGGGAGCTGTTTTTT. This gives the protein CSAKRLAGRGGELFF.